Listed here are 16 T cell receptor beta chains from one sample, sequenced in a study of T cells after yellow fever vaccination. TCRdb reprocessed the 5' RACE reads with MiXCR, giving one entry per CDR3 protein. The table records about 360,000 distinct CDR3 sequences, roughly 6.2% of them present only once. The source was PBMCs, collected 5 days after the yellow fever booster vaccination. The receptor source for this set is a young man who received the YFV17D yellow fever vaccine.

This clonotype was picked up many times. The chain recombines TRBV7-2 with TRBJ1-1; TRBD1 is a possible D gene (6 bases). The CDR3 has 13 residues. Trimming pared 5 bases from V and 4 bases from J, leaving 11 bases between. Germline V gene sequence: CDR1 SGHTA, CDR2 FQGNSA. Here the CDR3 DNA reads TGTGCCAGCAGCGCAGGGGTGGGCACTGAAGCTTTCTTT. The encoded protein is CASSAGVGTEAFF.

At least ten counts were recorded for this clonotype. The chain links TRBV27 to TRBJ2-3; D is possibly TRBD2 (5 bases). The germline V gene encodes CDR1 MNHEY and CDR2 SMNVEV (reference sequence). The CDR3 extends over 16 amino acids. V was trimmed by 2 bases and J by 3 bases, leaving 15 bases between them. The CDR3 sequence: CASSLRGPGWTDTQYF. CDR3 DNA sequence: TGTGCCAGCAGTTTAAGAGGGCCGGGGTGGACAGATACGCAGTATTTT.

Ten or more counts support this clonotype. The chain is built from TRBV7-9 and TRBJ1-2, with 9 bases lining up with TRBD1. Trimming removed 5 bases from V and 7 bases from J; junction bases left unmatched: 8. CDR3 length: 14 residues. The V gene's germline CDR1 is SEHNR and CDR2 FQNEAQ (reference sequence). CDR3 bases: TGTGCCAGCAGCCTGGGACAGGGAATAGGTGGCTACACCTTC. Residues: CASSLGQGIGGYTF.

This clonotype was seen a handful of times. The CDR3 DNA sequence: TGCAGTGCTAGAGGTCTAGACGAGGAGACCCAGTACTTC. It translates to CSARGLDEETQYF. The V call is TRBV20-1, the J call TRBJ2-5; D gene unclear. Germline V gives CDR1 DFQATT, CDR2 SNEGSKA (reference sequence). Trimming cost V 1 base and J 5 bases, with 11 bases left between them. The CDR3 has 13 amino acids.

This clonotype was found a few times. Here the CDR3 DNA reads TGCAGCGTTGGAAGCCGGAGAGGGGCAGATACGCAGTATTTT. It encodes CSVGSRRGADTQYF. The J gene is TRBJ2-3, the V gene TRBV29-1; D assignment may be TRBD1 or TRBD2 (5 bases each). Trimming cost V 4 bases and J 4 bases, with 15 bases left between them. The CDR3 loop spans 14 amino acids. Germline lookup yields CDR1 SQVTM and CDR2 ANQGSEA.

The chain is built from TRBV18 and TRBJ2-7; D might be TRBD1 or TRBD2, each matching 5 bases. This CDR3 is 13 amino acids long. V was cut by 3 bases and J by 1 base, with 7 bases left in between. CDR1 is KGHSH, CDR2 LQKENI, per germline. CDR3 DNA sequence: TGTGCCAGCTCACCTTGGGGGTCCTACGAGCAGTACTTC. Protein: CASSPWGSYEQYF.

This clonotype was seen only a few times. The V and J genes are TRBV20-1 and TRBJ2-2; no clear D gene. The germline V and J ends were trimmed by 5 bases and 4 bases, with 11 bases remaining between them. Germline assignment: CDR1 DFQATT and CDR2 SNEGSKA (reference sequence). The CDR3 covers 13 residues. CDR3 bases: TGCAGTGCTTTGACCCAATCCACCGGGGAGCTGTTTTTT. Its protein is CSALTQSTGELFF.

This clonotype occurred a few times. Here the CDR3 reads CASSYSSRRDTQYF. CDR3 nucleotides: TGTGCCAGCAGTTATAGCAGCCGTCGGGATACGCAGTATTTT. The chain links TRBV6-2 or TRBV6-3 to TRBJ2-3; D remains unclear. The germline V and J ends were trimmed by 3 bases and 6 bases, with 13 bases remaining between them. Germline assignment: CDR1 MNHEY and CDR2 SVGEGT. The CDR3 covers 14 residues.

The DNA of the CDR3 is TGTGCCAGCAGTGAATATAAAAGCCGGGGCAGGGCCAACTATGGCTACACCTTC. It specifies CASSEYKSRGRANYGYTF. J is TRBJ1-2 and V is TRBV25-1; TRBD1 is a possible D gene (5 bases). CDR3 length: 18 residues. From germline, CDR1 is MGHDK and CDR2 SYGVNS. Trimming stripped 0 bases from V and 2 bases from J, with 19 bases between.

At least ten counts were recorded for this clonotype. The chain links TRBV7-2 to TRBJ2-5; D possibly corresponds to TRBD1 (6 bases). This CDR3 has 13 residues. Germline V gives CDR1 SGHTA, CDR2 FQGNSA. V lost 5 bases to trimming and J lost 1 base, with 8 bases between them. The CDR3 loop reads CASSRDTQETQYF. CDR3 bases: TGTGCCAGCAGCCGGGACACCCAAGAGACCCAGTACTTC.

This clonotype was counted many times. The chain employs TRBV29-1 and TRBJ2-3; D ambiguous. The germline gives CDR1 SQVTM, CDR2 ANQGSEA. The V end lost 5 bases, the J end lost 2 bases, and 8 bases lay between the germline ends. This CDR3 is 12 amino acids long. CDR3 in DNA: TGCAGCGTTACCCTCCCCACAGATACGCAGTATTTT. Its protein is CSVTLPTDTQYF.

This clonotype was seen many times. This chain connects TRBV7-8 to TRBJ2-2; D perhaps matches TRBD2 (6 bases). Germline V gives CDR1 SGHVS, CDR2 FQNEAQ. V lost 8 bases to trimming and J lost 5 bases, with 15 bases between them. The CDR3 is made up of 14 amino acids. In DNA, the CDR3 is TGTGCCAGCCGGTCTAGGAGGGGTACCGGGGAGCTGTTTTTT. Translating it yields CASRSRRGTGELFF.

This chain joins TRBV5-1 and TRBJ1-2; no reliable D call. Germline CDR1 and CDR2: SGHRS and YFSETQ. This CDR3 region has 13 residues. V gave up 0 bases and J gave up 7 bases, with 10 bases separating them. CDR3 amino acids: CASSLDGEGGYTF. The CDR3 DNA follows: TGCGCCAGCAGCTTGGATGGAGAGGGTGGCTACACCTTC.

The V and J genes are TRBV7-2 and TRBJ1-1; the D is unclear. Germline V lookup: CDR1 SGHTA, CDR2 FQGNSA. V lost 1 base and J 5 bases, leaving 8 bases between the germline ends. This CDR3 region has 13 residues. CDR3 in amino acids: CASSLVGRTEAFF. Written as DNA, the CDR3 is TGTGCCAGCAGCTTAGTTGGAAGGACTGAAGCTTTCTTT.

The chain links TRBV7-8 to TRBJ2-5, with 9 positions matching TRBD1. Germline CDR1 and CDR2: SGHVS and FQNEAQ. The CDR3 spans 17 residues. With 5 bases clipped from V and 4 bases from J, the junction kept 14 bases outside the gene matches. The CDR3: CASSTTQKTGGRETQYF. The CDR3 DNA is TGTGCCAGCAGCACCACGCAAAAAACAGGGGGCCGAGAGACCCAGTACTTC.

This clonotype was counted between two and nine times. The CDR3 is CASSLQFGGLAYGYTF. The CDR3 bases are TGTGCCAGCAGCTTGCAGTTCGGGGGACTCGCCTATGGCTACACCTTC. The chain is built from TRBV12-3 or TRBV12-4 and TRBJ1-2; D might be TRBD1 (5 bases). The V end was cut by 6 bases, the J end by 4 bases, with 21 bases between. The CDR3 has 16 residues.